This T cell receptor beta chain was profiled in a study of cytomegalovirus exposure and HLA in healthy donors. Notes on this clone: The antigen is undetermined.

CDR3 length equals 14 residues. Trimming pared 5 bases from V and 3 bases from J, leaving 13 bases between. CDR1 is LNHDA, CDR2 SQIVND, per germline (reference sequence). Study-wide results and limits: As a later analysis showed, a missense DCLRE1C variant was linked to trimming of TCR beta V- and J-genes. Reportedly, TCR beta sequences accurately predicted HLA-A and HLA-B alleles in most subjects. A later analysis, which compared TCR beta chains of equal frequency, found the HLA-associated ones more clonally expanded. Sequence variants that were highly shared formed a cluster that was likely a sequencing artifact.

The study ran its PCR with 60 Vbeta and 13 Jbeta primers. TCRdb's table, derived via immunoSEQ multiplex PCR, lists solely in-frame clones and lacks some. The sample yields around 91,000 clones, 78% seen once. The clonotype was recovered from a male donor in good health and CMV-seropositive. What was sequenced was PBMCs. The chain employs TRBV19 and TRBJ2-5, with D perhaps TRBD2 (5 bases). The DNA of the CDR3 is TGTGCCAGTAGTGGTTGGCGAGCGGAAGAGACCCAGTACTTC. Its protein is CASSGWRAEETQYF.